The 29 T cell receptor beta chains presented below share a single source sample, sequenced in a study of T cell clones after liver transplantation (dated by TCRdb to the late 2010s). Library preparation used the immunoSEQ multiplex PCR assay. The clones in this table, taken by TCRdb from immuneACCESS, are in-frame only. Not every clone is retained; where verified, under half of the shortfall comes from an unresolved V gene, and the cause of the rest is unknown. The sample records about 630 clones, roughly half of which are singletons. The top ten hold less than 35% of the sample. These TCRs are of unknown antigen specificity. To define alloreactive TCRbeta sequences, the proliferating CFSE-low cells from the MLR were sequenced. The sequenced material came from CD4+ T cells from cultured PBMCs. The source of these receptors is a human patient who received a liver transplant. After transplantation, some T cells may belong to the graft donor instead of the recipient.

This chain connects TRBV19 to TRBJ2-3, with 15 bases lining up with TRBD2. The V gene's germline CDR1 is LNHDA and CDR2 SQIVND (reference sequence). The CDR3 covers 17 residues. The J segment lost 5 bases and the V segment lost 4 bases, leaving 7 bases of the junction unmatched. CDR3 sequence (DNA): TGTGCCAGTAGTACAAGGACTAGCGGGGGGGTCTTAGATACGCAGTATTTT. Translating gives CASSTRTSGGVLDTQYF.

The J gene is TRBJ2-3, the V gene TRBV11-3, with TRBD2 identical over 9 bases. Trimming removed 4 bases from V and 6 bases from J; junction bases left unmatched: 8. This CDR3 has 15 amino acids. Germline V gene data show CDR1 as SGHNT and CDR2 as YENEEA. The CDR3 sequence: CASSWPGLATDTQYF. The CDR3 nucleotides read TGTGCCAGCAGCTGGCCGGGACTAGCAACCGATACGCAGTATTTT. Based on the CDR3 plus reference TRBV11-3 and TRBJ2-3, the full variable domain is EAGVVQSPRYKIIEKKQPVAFWCNPISGHNTLYWYLQNLGQGPELLIRYENEEAVDDSQLPKDRFSAERLKGVDSTLKIQPAELGDSAVYLCASSWPGLATDTQYFGPGTRLTVL.

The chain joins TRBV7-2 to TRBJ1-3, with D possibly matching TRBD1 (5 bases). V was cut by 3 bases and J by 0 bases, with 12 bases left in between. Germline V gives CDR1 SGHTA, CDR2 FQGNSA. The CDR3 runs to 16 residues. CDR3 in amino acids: CASSFERTPSGNTIYF. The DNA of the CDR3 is TGTGCCAGCAGCTTCGAAAGGACACCCTCTGGAAACACCATATATTTT.

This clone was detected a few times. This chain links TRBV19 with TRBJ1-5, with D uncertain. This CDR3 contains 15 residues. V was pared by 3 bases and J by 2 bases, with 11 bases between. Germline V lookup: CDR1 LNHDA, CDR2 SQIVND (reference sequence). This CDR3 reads CASSILGGGNQPQHF. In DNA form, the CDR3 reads TGTGCCAGTAGTATTTTGGGAGGAGGCAATCAGCCCCAGCATTTT.

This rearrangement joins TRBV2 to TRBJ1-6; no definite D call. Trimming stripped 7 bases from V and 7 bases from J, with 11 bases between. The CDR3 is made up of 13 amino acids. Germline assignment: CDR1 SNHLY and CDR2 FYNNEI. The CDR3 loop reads CASIPEGNSPLHF. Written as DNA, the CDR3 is TGTGCCAGCATTCCCGAAGGAAATTCACCCCTCCACTTT.

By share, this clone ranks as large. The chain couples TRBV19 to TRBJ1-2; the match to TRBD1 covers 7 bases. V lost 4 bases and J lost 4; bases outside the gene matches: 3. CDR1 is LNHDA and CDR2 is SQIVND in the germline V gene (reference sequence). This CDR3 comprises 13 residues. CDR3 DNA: TGTGCCAGTAGTAAACAGGGGAGCTATGGCTACACCTTC. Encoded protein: CASSKQGSYGYTF.

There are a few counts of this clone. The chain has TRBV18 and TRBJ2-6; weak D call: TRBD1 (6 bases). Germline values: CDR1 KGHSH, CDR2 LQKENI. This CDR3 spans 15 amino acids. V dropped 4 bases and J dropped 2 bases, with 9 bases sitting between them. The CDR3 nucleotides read TGTGCCAGCTCACAACAGGGAGCTGGGGCCAACGTCCTGACTTTC. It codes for CASSQQGAGANVLTF.

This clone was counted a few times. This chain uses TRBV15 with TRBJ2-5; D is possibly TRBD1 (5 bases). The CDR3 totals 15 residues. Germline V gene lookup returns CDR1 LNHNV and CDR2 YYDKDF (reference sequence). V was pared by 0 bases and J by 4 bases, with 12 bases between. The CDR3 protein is CATSRDPGRRETQYF. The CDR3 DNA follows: TGTGCCACCAGCAGAGATCCAGGGCGCAGAGAGACCCAGTACTTC.

CDR3 residues: CASSEGNQNTEAFF. The CDR3 bases are TGTGCCAGCAGTGAAGGGAATCAGAACACTGAAGCTTTCTTT. This rearrangement joins TRBV6-1 to TRBJ1-1; D call uncertain. The length of the CDR3 is 14 residues. Per germline, CDR1 MNHNS and CDR2 SASEGT. Trimming removed 1 base from V and 1 base from J, with 7 bases in between.

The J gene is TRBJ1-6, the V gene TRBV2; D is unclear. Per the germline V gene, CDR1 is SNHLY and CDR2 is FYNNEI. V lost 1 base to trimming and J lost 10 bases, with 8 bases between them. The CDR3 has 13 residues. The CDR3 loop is CASSEVATSPLHF. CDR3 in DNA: TGTGCCAGCAGTGAAGTCGCAACGTCACCCCTCCACTTT.

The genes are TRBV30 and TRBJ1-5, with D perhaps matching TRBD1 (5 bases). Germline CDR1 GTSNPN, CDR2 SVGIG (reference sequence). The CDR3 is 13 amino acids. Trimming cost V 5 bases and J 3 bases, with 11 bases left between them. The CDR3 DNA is TGTGCCTGGCAGAAGGGGAACAATCAGCCCCAGCATTTT. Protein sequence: CAWQKGNNQPQHF.

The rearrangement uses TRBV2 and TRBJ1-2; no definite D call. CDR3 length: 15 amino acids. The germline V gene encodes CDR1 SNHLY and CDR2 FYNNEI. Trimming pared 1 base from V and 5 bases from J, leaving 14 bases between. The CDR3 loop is CASSEVVGVRYGYTF. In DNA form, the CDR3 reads TGTGCCAGCAGTGAAGTAGTGGGAGTAAGGTATGGCTACACCTTC.

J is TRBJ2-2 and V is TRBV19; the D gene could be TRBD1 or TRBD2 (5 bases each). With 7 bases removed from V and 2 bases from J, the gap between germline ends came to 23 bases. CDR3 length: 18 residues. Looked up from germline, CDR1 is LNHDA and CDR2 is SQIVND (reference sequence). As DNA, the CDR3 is TGTGCCAGTAAAGGGAGAAACGAGGGGACCATTAACACCGGGGAGCTGTTTTTT. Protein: CASKGRNEGTINTGELFF.

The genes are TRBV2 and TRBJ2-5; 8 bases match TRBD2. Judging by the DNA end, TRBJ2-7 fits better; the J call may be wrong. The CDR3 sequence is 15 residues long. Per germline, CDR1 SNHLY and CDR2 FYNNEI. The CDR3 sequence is CASSGNRGGRGEQYF. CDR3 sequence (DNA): TGTGCCAGCAGTGGAAACCGGGGGGGCCGCGGCGAGCAGTACTTC.

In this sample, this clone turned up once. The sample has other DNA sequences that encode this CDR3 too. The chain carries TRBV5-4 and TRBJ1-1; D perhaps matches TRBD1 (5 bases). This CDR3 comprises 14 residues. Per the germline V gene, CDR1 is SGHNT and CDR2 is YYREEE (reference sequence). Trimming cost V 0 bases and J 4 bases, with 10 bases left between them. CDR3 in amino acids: CASSLDRPGTEAFF. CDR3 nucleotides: TGTGCCAGCAGCTTGGACAGGCCGGGCACTGAAGCTTTCTTT.

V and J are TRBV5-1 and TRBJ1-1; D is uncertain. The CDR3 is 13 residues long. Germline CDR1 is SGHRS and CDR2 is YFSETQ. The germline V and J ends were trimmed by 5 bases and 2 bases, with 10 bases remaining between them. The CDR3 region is CASSNAGNTEAFF. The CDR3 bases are TGCGCCAGCAGTAATGCAGGCAACACTGAAGCTTTCTTT.

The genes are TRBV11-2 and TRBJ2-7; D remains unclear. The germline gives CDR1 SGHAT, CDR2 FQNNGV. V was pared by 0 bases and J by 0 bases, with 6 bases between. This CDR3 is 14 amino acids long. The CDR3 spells CASSLDPGSYEQYF. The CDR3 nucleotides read TGTGCCAGCAGCTTAGATCCAGGCTCCTACGAGCAGTACTTC.

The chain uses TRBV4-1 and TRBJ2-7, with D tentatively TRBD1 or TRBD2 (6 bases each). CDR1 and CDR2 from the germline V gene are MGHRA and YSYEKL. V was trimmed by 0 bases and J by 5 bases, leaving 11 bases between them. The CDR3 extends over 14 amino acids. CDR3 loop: CASSQDFRGDEQYF. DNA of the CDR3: TGCGCCAGCAGCCAAGATTTTAGGGGGGACGAGCAGTACTTC.

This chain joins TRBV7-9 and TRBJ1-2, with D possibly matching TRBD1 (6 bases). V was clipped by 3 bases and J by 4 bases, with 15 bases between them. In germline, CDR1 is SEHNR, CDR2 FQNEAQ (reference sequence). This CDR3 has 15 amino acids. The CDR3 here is CASSLGHLAIYGYTF. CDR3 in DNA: TGTGCCAGCAGCTTGGGACATCTCGCGATCTATGGCTACACCTTC.

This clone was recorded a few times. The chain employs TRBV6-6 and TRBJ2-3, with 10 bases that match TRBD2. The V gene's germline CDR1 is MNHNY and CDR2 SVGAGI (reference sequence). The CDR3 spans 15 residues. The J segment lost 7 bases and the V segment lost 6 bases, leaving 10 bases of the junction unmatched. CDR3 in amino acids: CASSLKRGGINTQYF. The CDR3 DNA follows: TGTGCCAGCAGCTTAAAGCGGGGGGGTATAAATACGCAGTATTTT.

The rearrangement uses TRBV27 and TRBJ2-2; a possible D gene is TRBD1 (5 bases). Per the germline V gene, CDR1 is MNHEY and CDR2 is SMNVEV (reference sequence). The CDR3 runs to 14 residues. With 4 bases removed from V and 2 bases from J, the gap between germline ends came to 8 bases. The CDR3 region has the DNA TGTGCCAGCAGTTCCCGGACAAACACCGGGGAGCTGTTTTTT. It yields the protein CASSSRTNTGELFF.

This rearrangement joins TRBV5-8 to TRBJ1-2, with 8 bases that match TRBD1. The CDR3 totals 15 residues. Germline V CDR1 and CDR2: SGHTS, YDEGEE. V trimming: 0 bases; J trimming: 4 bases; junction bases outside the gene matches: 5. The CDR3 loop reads CASSLAGQGVYGYTF. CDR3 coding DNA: TGTGCCAGCAGCTTGGCCGGACAGGGCGTCTATGGCTACACCTTC. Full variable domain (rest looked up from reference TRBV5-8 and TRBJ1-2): EAGVTQSPTHLIKTRGQQATLRCSPISGHTSVYWYQQALGLGLQFLLWYDEGEERNRGNFPPRFSGRQFPNYSSELNVNALELEDSALYLCASSLAGQGVYGYTFGSGTRLTVV.

CDR3 bases: TGTGCCAGCAGCGGCAACACAGATACGCAGTATTTT. Translated: CASSGNTDTQYF. The chain joins TRBV6-1 to TRBJ2-3; D is unresolved. Germline V lookup: CDR1 MNHNS, CDR2 SASEGT. V gave up 6 bases and J gave up 2 bases, with 6 bases separating them. The CDR3 contains 12 residues.

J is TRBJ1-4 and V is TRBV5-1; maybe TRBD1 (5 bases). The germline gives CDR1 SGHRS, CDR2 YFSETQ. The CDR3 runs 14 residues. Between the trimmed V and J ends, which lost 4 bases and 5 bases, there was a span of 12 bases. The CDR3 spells CASSLDSSNEKLFF. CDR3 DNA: TGCGCCAGCAGCCTCGACAGCAGCAATGAAAAACTGTTTTTT.

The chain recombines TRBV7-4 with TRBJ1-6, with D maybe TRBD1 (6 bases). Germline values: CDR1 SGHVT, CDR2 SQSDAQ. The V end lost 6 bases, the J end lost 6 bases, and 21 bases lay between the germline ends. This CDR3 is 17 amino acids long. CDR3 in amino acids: CASRLLGWGATNSPLHF. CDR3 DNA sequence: TGTGCCAGCAGACTTCTGGGGTGGGGGGCTACTAATTCACCCCTCCACTTT.

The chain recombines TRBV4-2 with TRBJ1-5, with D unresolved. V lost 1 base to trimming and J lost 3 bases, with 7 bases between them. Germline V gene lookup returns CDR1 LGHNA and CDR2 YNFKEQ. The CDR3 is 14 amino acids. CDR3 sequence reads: CASSQGTVNQPQHF. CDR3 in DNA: TGTGCCAGCAGCCAAGGAACGGTCAATCAGCCCCAGCATTTT.

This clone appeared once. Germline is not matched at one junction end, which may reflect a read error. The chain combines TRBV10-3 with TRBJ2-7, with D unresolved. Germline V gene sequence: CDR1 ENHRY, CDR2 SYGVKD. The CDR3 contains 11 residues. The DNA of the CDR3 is TGTGCCATTGGCCCGGCCTACGAGCGGTACTTC. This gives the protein CAIGPAYERYF.

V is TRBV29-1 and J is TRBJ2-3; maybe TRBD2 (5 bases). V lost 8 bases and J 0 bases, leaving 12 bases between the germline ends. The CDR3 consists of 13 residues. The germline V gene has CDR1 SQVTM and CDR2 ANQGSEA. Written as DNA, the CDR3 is TGCAGCTGGGGAGTTACTAGCACAGATACGCAGTATTTT. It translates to CSWGVTSTDTQYF.

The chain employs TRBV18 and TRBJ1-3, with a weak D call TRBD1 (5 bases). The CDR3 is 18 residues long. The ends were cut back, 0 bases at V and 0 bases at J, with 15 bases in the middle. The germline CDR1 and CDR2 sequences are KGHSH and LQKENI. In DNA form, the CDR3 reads TGTGCCAGCTCACCACCGGCTCGACAGTTGAGCTCTGGAAACACCATATATTTT. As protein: CASSPPARQLSSGNTIYF. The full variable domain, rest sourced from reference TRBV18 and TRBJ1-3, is NAGVMQNPRHLVRRRGQEARLRCSPMKGHSHVYWYRQLPEEGLKFMVYLQKENIIDESGMPKERFSAEFPKEGPSILRIQQVVRGDSAAYFCASSPPARQLSSGNTIYFGEGSWLTVV.